This TCR beta chain originates from a study of blood T cells in healthy people across ages. Study results and limitations: With naive T cell percentage, TCR beta diversity showed a strong correlation.

Germline loops: CDR1 SEHNR, CDR2 FQNEAQ (reference sequence). The V end was cut by 5 bases, the J end by 7 bases, with 15 bases between. This CDR3 is 14 amino acids long. This clonotype was recorded many times. The antigen is not known. Through a sample-barcoded 5' primer and a J-beta primer mix, a second PCR was run for about 6 to 11 cycles. Each cDNA molecule received a tag from a template-switch adaptor that had 12 random nucleotides. Every individual sample yielded 2.5 million or more paired-end reads (each containing CDR3). Using its own MiXCR run on the 5' RACE reads, TCRdb lists one record per CDR3 protein. The data contain 1.2 million to 1.5 million distinct CDR3 sequences, 42% of them singletons.

The receptor was isolated from a woman between 18 and 29 years old in good health. The chain is built from TRBV7-9 and TRBJ2-1, with D possibly called TRBD1 or TRBD2 (5 bases each). Specimen: blood. CDR3 region: CASSASGARNEQFF. The CDR3 nucleotides are TGTGCCAGCAGCGCTTCCGGGGCACGGAATGAGCAGTTCTTC.